This is a list of T cell receptor beta chains from one sample in a study of PD-L1 blockade in urothelial cancer. The assay was immunoSEQ multiplex PCR, and TCRdb's table has in-frame clones only and misses some. This table holds roughly 43,000 clones, 70% to 90% found once. This specimen was PBMCs, taken around atezolizumab (anti-PD-L1) treatment. The receptors were gathered from a man aged 55 to 70 with urothelial cancer. Both conserved end residues are part of each CDR3. D genes are given only for firm matches.

>TRBJ2-5|NA|TRBV2
CASSETDIETQYF
TGTGCCAGCAGTGAAACTGATATAGAGACCCAGTACTTC
>TRBJ2-2|NA|TRBV6-4
CASSRGQSTGELFF
TGTGCCAGCAGTAGAGGACAGTCCACCGGGGAGCTGTTTTTT
>TRBJ1-2|TRBD1|TRBV7-6
CASSLAPGQGAGYTF
TGTGCCAGCAGCTTAGCCCCGGGACAGGGAGCTGGCTACACCTTC
>TRBJ2-7|TRBD2|TRBV4-1
CASRPSGRYEQYF
TGCGCCAGCAGACCTAGCGGGAGATACGAGCAGTACTTC
>TRBJ2-3|NA|TRBV19
CASSSVRGGVSTDTQYF
TGTGCCAGTAGCTCAGTGAGGGGGGGGGTCAGCACAGATACGCAGTATTTT
>TRBJ1-1|TRBD1|TRBV28
CASSQPGQMNTEAFF
TGTGCCAGCAGCCAGCCGGGACAGATGAACACTGAAGCTTTCTTT
>TRBJ1-5|NA|TRBV10-2
CASGGSTSNQPQHF
TGCGCCAGCGGGGGCAGTACGAGCAATCAGCCCCAGCATTTT
>TRBJ1-1|NA|TRBV19
CASSIQQAGTEAFF
TGTGCCAGTAGTATCCAGCAAGCGGGGACTGAAGCTTTCTTT
>TRBJ2-3|TRBD1|TRBV6-1
CANRQGPTDTQYF
TGTGCCAACCGACAGGGGCCCACAGATACGCAGTATTTT
>TRBJ1-6|TRBD1|TRBV25-1
CASRGDRVAEALHF
TGTGCCAGCAGGGGAGACAGGGTCGCCGAGGCCCTCCACTTT
>TRBJ1-5|TRBD1|TRBV5-1
CASSQGETSNQPQHF
TGCGCCAGCAGCCAGGGGGAAACTAGCAATCAGCCCCAGCATTTT
>TRBJ2-7|NA|TRBV5-1
CASSFYGAISYEQYF
TGCGCCAGCAGCTTCTACGGAGCCATTTCCTACGAGCAGTACTTC
>TRBJ1-5|NA|TRBV7-8
CASSLERTQGNQPQHF
TGTGCCAGCAGCTTGGAGAGAACCCAGGGCAACCAGCCCCAGCATTTT